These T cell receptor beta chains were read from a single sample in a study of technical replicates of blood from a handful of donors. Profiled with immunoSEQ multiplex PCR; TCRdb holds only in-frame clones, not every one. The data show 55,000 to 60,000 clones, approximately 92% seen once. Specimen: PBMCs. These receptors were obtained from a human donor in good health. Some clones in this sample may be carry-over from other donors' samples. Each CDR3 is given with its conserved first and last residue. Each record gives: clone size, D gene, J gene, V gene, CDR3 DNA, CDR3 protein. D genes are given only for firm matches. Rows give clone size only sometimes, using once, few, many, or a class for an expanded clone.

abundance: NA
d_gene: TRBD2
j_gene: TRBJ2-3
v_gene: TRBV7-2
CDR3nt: TGTGCCAGCAGCTTCAGGAGCGGGAGGGACACAGATACGCAGTATTTT
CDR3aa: CASSFRSGRDTDTQYF

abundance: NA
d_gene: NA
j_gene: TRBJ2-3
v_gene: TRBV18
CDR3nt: TGTGCCAGCTCACCACACGAGGGAGATACGCAGTATTTT
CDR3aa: CASSPHEGDTQYF

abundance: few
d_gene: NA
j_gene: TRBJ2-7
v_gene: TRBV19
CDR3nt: TGTGCCAGTAGTCCTGACGCGGGGACTCTCGAGCAGTACTTC
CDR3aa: CASSPDAGTLEQYF

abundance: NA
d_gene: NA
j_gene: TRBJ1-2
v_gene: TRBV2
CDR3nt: TGTGCCAGCAGTGAAACGGTTACCCGCTATGGCTACACCTTC
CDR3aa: CASSETVTRYGYTF

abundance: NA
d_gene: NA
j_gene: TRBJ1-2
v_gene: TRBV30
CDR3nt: TGTGCCTGGACCGTCGGGGGGGCCTTAAACTATGGCTACACCTTC
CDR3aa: CAWTVGGALNYGYTF

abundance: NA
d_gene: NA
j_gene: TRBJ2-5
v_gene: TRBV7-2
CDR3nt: TGTGCCAGCAGCTTTACCCCCCGGGTCTGGGAGACCCAGTACTTC
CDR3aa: CASSFTPRVWETQYF

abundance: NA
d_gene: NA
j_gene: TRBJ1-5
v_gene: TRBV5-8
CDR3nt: TGTGCCAGCAGGGAGGGGTTCAGAAGCAATCAGCCCCAGCATTTT
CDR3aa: CASREGFRSNQPQHF

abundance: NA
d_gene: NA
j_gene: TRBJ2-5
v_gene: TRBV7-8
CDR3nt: TGTGCCAGCAGCCACCCTCTGCGGGGAGAGACCCAGTACTTC
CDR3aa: CASSHPLRGETQYF

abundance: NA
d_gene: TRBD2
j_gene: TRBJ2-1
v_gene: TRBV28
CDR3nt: TGTGCCAGCAGTTTACTTGGACTAGCGGGACATGAGCAGTTCTTC
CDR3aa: CASSLLGLAGHEQFF

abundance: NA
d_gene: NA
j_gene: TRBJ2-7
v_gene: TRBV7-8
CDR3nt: TGTGCCAGCAGTCCATTGGACACCACCTACGAGCAGTACTTC
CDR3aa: CASSPLDTTYEQYF

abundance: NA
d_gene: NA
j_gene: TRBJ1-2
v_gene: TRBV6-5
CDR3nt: TGTGCCAGCAGTTACTCGGCGGGCAACTATGGCTACACCTTC
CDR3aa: CASSYSAGNYGYTF

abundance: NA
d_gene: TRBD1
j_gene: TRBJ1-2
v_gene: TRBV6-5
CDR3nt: TGTGCCAGCAGTTCGACCGGACAGGGTACACATGGCTACACCTTC
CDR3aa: CASSSTGQGTHGYTF

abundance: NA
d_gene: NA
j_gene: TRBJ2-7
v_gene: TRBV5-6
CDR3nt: TGTGCCAGCAGCTTCGCCTCCTACTACGAGCAGTACTTC
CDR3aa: CASSFASYYEQYF

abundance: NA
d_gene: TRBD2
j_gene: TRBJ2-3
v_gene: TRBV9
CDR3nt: TGTGCCAGCAGCCCGCGGGGGGCCGAAGATACGCAGTATTTT
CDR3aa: CASSPRGAEDTQYF

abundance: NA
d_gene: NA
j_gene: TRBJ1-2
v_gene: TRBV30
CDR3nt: TGTGCCTGGGGAGTTTTTGGCTACACCTTC
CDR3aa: CAWGVFGYTF

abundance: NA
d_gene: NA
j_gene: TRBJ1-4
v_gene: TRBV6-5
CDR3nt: TGTGCCAGCAGCTCCAGGGGCGGGAGTAATGAAAAACTGTTTTTT
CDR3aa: CASSSRGGSNEKLFF

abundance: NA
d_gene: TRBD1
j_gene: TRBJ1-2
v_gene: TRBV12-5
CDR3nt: TGTGCTAGTGGTCCCGCCGACAGGGCCTATGGCTACACCTTC
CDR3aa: CASGPADRAYGYTF

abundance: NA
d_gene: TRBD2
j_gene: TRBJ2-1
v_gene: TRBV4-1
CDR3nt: TGCGCCAGCAGCCAAGGCCCCCAGCGGGGGGCCTACAATGAGCAGTTCTTC
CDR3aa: CASSQGPQRGAYNEQFF

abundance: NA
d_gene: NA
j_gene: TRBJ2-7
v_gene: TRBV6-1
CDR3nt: TGTGCCAGCAGTGCCACAGGACGCGAGCAGTACTTC
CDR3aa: CASSATGREQYF

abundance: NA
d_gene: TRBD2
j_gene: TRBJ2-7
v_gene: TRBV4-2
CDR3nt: TGTGCCAGCAGCCAAGGGTCAAGCGGGATCCAGGCCTACGAGCAGTACTTC
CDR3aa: CASSQGSSGIQAYEQYF

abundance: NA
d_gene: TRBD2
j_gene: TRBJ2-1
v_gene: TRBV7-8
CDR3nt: TGTGCCAGCAGCGGCCCCGGGACTAGTAATGAGCAGTTCTTC
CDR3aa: CASSGPGTSNEQFF

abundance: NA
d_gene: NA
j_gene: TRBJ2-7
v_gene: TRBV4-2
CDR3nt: TGTGCCAGCAGTCGTGAAGCCCCAACTTTCGCTAATTACGAGCAGTACTTC
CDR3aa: CASSREAPTFANYEQYF

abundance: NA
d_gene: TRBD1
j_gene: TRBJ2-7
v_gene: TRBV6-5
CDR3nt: TGTGCCAGCAGTTCCAACTCGGACAGGGGGGTTCGGTACTTC
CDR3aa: CASSSNSDRGVRYF

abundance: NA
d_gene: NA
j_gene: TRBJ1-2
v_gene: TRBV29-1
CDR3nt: TGCAGCGTTGGGGAGGACACATGGGGCTACACCTTC
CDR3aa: CSVGEDTWGYTF

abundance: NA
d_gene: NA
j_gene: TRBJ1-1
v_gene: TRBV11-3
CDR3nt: TGTGCCAGCAGCCCCTCAGAGAACACTGAAGCTTTCTTT
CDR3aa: CASSPSENTEAFF

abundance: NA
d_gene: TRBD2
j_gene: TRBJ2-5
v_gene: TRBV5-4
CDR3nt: TGTGCCAGCAGCCCGCTAATGGCGGGAGGCGAGACCCAGTACTTC
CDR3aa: CASSPLMAGGETQYF

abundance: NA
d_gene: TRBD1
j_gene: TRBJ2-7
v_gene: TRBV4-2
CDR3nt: TGTGCCAGCAGCCACCCCGGGACAGGGGGCTCCTACGAGCAGTACTTC
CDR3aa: CASSHPGTGGSYEQYF

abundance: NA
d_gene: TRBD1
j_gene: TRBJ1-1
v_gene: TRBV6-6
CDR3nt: TGTGCCAGCAGCCCCGACAGGGTCACTGAAGCTTTCTTT
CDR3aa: CASSPDRVTEAFF

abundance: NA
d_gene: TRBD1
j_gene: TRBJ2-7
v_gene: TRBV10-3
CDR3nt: TGTGCCATTGGGACAGACACCTACGAGCAGTACTTC
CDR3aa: CAIGTDTYEQYF

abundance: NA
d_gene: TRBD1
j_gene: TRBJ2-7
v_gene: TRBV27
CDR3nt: TGTGCCAGCGGAGGGACAGGGGACTACGAGCAGTACTTC
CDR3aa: CASGGTGDYEQYF

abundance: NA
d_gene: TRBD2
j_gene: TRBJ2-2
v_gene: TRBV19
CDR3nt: TGTGCCAGTAGTCCCCGCGGGAGGCCGAACACCGGGGAGCTGTTTTTT
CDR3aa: CASSPRGRPNTGELFF

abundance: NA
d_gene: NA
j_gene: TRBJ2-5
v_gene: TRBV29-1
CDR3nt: TGCAGCGTCCCTGTCGGGGGGCGGGGAGAGACCCAGTACTTC
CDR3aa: CSVPVGGRGETQYF

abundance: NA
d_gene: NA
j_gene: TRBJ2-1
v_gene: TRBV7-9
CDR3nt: TGTGCCAGCAGCTTAGTCTCGGCTAGCTCCTACAATGAGCAGTTCTTC
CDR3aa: CASSLVSASSYNEQFF